This TCR beta chain stems from a study of cytotoxic CD8 clonotypes in ibrutinib-treated CLL. Looking at the study overall: The patient breakdown showed roughly 10 relapsed/refractory and under 16 treatment-naive cases, with about 18 IGHV unmutated.

The CDR3 runs to 13 residues. The ends were cut back, 0 bases at V and 5 bases at J, with 7 bases in the middle. The germline gives CDR1 SGHVS, CDR2 FQNEAQ. TCR beta library input comprised roughly 1.9 micrograms of genomic DNA from cryopreserved PBMCs. Data came from immunoSEQ multiplex PCR; TCRdb stores just in-frame clones and leaves some out. The sample carries fewer than 150,000 clones, 84% recorded once. The source was PBMCs, collected after 24 months of ibrutinib treatment. The chain joins TRBV7-8 to TRBJ2-5; D ambiguous. The sequence derives from a human donor with chronic lymphocytic leukemia. Here the CDR3 reads CASSLALLETQYF. DNA for the CDR3: TGTGCCAGCAGCTTAGCGCTCCTCGAGACCCAGTACTTC.